These 29 T cell receptor beta chains were sequenced from one sample in a study of pediatric ulcerative colitis. The protocol was immunoSEQ multiplex PCR, while the TCRdb copy is restricted to in-frame clones and leaves out a portion. The data show about 22,000 clones, about three quarters seen once. One to two pinch biopsies were taken from the rectum during colonoscopy. The sequenced sample was gut tissue. The receptors originated from a boy between 10 and 17 years old with severe ulcerative colitis.

The chain couples TRBV28 to TRBJ1-6; 8 bases line up with TRBD1. Per germline, CDR1 MDHEN and CDR2 SYDVKM. The J segment lost 10 bases and the V segment lost 6 bases, leaving 11 bases of the junction unmatched. The CDR3 totals 15 residues. CDR3 loop: CASSLRQGARSPLHF. The CDR3 nucleotides read TGTGCCAGCAGCCTGAGGCAGGGGGCAAGGTCACCCCTCCACTTT.

The chain links TRBV2 to TRBJ1-3; unclear D gene. Germline V gene data show CDR1 as SNHLY and CDR2 as FYNNEI. The CDR3 is 13 residues long. Trimming removed 2 bases at V and 5 bases at J, with 7 bases between. The CDR3 bases are TGTGCCAGCAGTGAATACAGTCGAAACACCATATATTTT. It codes for CASSEYSRNTIYF. Based on the CDR3 plus reference TRBV2 and TRBJ1-3, the full variable domain is EPEVTQTPSHQVTQMGQEVILRCVPISNHLYFYWYRQILGQKVEFLVSFYNNEISEKSEIFDDQFSVERPDGSNFTLKIRSTKLEDSAMYFCASSEYSRNTIYFGEGSWLTVV.

This rearrangement joins TRBV4-1 to TRBJ2-7; D is unclear. CDR1 is MGHRA and CDR2 is YSYEKL in the germline V gene. Deletions cut 1 base from V and 5 bases from J, with 15 bases between. This CDR3 has 15 amino acids. The CDR3 sequence: CASSQGHTLRDEQYF. In DNA form, the CDR3 reads TGCGCCAGCAGCCAAGGACACACCCTAAGGGACGAGCAGTACTTC.

The chain joins TRBV6-6 to TRBJ2-7; 8 bases match TRBD2. Germline lookup yields CDR1 MNHNY and CDR2 SVGAGI (reference sequence). V lost 6 bases and J lost 2; bases outside the gene matches: 9. The CDR3 is 15 residues long. The CDR3 nucleotides are TGTGCCAGCAGCCAGAGCGGGGGCCTAACCTACGAGCAGTACTTC. Translation gives CASSQSGGLTYEQYF.

This chain links TRBV2 with TRBJ1-2, with 8 bases lining up with TRBD1. CDR1 is SNHLY and CDR2 is FYNNEI in the germline V gene. The CDR3 contains 14 residues. J was trimmed by 7 bases and V by 5 bases; bases with no gene match: 9. In DNA, the CDR3 is TGTGCCAGCAGTCAGGACAGGGTGGATGGTGGCTACACCTTC. The encoded protein is CASSQDRVDGGYTF.

The chain joins TRBV7-6 to TRBJ2-7, with TRBD1 as a possible D gene (5 bases). Germline V lookup: CDR1 SGHVS, CDR2 FNYEAQ. The germline V and J ends were trimmed by 1 base and 7 bases, with 14 bases remaining between them. The CDR3 totals 14 residues. The DNA for the CDR3 is TGTGCCAGCAGCTTAGGTCAGGGTTCGGGTGAGCAGTACTTC. Translation gives CASSLGQGSGEQYF.

This chain uses TRBV5-1 with TRBJ1-1, with TRBD1 identical over 7 bases. With 6 bases clipped from V and 1 base from J, the junction kept 3 bases outside the gene matches. This CDR3 has 13 amino acids. CDR1 is SGHRS, CDR2 YFSETQ, per germline. This CDR3 reads CASTRDRNTEAFF. The CDR3 region has the DNA TGCGCCAGCACCCGGGACAGGAACACTGAAGCTTTCTTT.

There are a few counts of this clone. The chain joins TRBV5-6 to TRBJ1-2; no reliable D call. Trimming cost V 1 base and J 10 bases, with 8 bases left between them. Per germline, CDR1 SGHDT and CDR2 YYEEEE. This CDR3 spans 11 amino acids. CDR3 DNA sequence: TGTGCCAGCAGCTTGCTTCACCACTACACCTTC. Protein sequence: CASSLLHHYTF.

The genes are TRBV12-5 and TRBJ1-3; D uncertain. The germline V and J ends were trimmed by 0 bases and 4 bases, with 19 bases remaining between them. The germline gives CDR1 LGHNT, CDR2 FRNRAP. CDR3 length: 18 residues. CDR3 coding DNA: TGTGCTAGTGGTTTGGTACCGGGGAGGACCTCTAGAGGAAACACCATATATTTT. Translation gives CASGLVPGRTSRGNTIYF.

The V and J genes are TRBV4-3 and TRBJ1-1, with no clear D. Between the trimmed V and J ends, which lost 5 bases and 0 bases, there was a span of 13 bases. From germline, CDR1 is LGHNA and CDR2 YSLEER. The CDR3 contains 15 residues. The CDR3: CASSSDPLVNTEAFF. The CDR3 region has the DNA TGCGCCAGCAGCTCTGATCCGCTGGTGAACACTGAAGCTTTCTTT.

The rearrangement uses TRBV19 and TRBJ1-2, with 7 bases fitting TRBD1. Trimming at V came to 2 bases and at J to 6 bases, leaving 9 bases not matched to a gene. CDR1 is LNHDA, CDR2 SQIVND, per germline (reference sequence). CDR3 length equals 15 residues. CDR3 DNA: TGTGCCAGTAGTATATGGGACAGCTCGTCCCATGGCTACACCTTC. Translating it yields CASSIWDSSSHGYTF.

This rearrangement joins TRBV5-4 to TRBJ1-2; D gene unclear. The CDR3 has 16 residues. Trimming cost V 4 bases and J 0 bases, with 16 bases left between them. Germline CDR1 is SGHNT and CDR2 is YYREEE (reference sequence). CDR3 loop: CASSTPTQSANYGYTF. The CDR3 coding sequence is TGTGCCAGCAGCACGCCGACACAATCAGCTAACTATGGCTACACCTTC.

This chain joins TRBV19 and TRBJ1-1; D possibly corresponds to TRBD1 (6 bases). The CDR3 contains 13 residues. CDR1 LNHDA and CDR2 SQIVND come from the germline V gene (reference sequence). The V gene lost 4 bases and the J gene lost 5 bases, with 11 bases spanning the gap. The CDR3 is CASSTQGGTEAFF. Here the CDR3 DNA reads TGTGCCAGTAGTACCCAAGGGGGTACTGAAGCTTTCTTT.

The chain has TRBV18 and TRBJ1-3; maybe TRBD1 (5 bases). The CDR3 covers 14 residues. Germline V gene lookup returns CDR1 KGHSH and CDR2 LQKENI. Trimming took 5 bases from V and 2 from J, leaving 10 bases between them. CDR3 DNA: TGTGCCAGCTCATCGGGGGTCCCTGGAAACACCATATATTTT. This translates into CASSSGVPGNTIYF.

This clone was seen once. The J gene is TRBJ1-1, the V gene TRBV7-2; 8 nucleotides agree with TRBD1. Unmatched junction bases numbered 4, after V lost 5 bases and J lost 5 bases. CDR3 length: 13 amino acids. Germline V CDR1 and CDR2: SGHTA, FQGNSA. The DNA for the CDR3 is TGTGCCAGCAGCATAGACAGGGGAACTGAAGCTTTCTTT. This sequence encodes CASSIDRGTEAFF. Based on the CDR3 plus reference TRBV7-2 and TRBJ1-1, the full variable domain is GAGVSQSPSNKVTEKGKDVELRCDPISGHTALYWYRQSLGQGLEFLIYFQGNSAPDKSGLPSDRFSAERTGGSVSTLTIQRTQQEDSAVYLCASSIDRGTEAFFGQGTRLTVV.

J is TRBJ2-5 and V is TRBV5-6; D possibly corresponds to TRBD2 (6 bases). Germline V gene data show CDR1 as SGHDT and CDR2 as YYEEEE. The CDR3 spans 13 residues. Trimming left V 2 bases short and J 5 bases short, with 10 bases between. In DNA form, the CDR3 reads TGTGCCAGCAGCTTCTCGGCGGGGGAGACCCAGTACTTC. Protein product: CASSFSAGETQYF. Looking up the rest from reference TRBV5-6 and TRBJ2-5 gives the full variable domain: DAGVTQSPTHLIKTRGQQVTLRCSPKSGHDTVSWYQQALGQGPQFIFQYYEEEERQRGNFPDRFSGHQFPNYSSELNVNALLLGDSALYLCASSFSAGETQYFGPGTRLLVL.

The rearrangement links TRBV6-4 to TRBJ1-4; 7 bases match TRBD1. Per the germline V gene, CDR1 is MRHNA and CDR2 is SNTAGT. The CDR3 contains 19 residues. After removal of 4 bases from V and 4 bases from J, the junction contained 18 bases not matched to a gene. Here the CDR3 DNA reads TGTGCCAGCAGTGGATCTATGGACAGGCTCACGGCCGATAATGAAAAACTGTTTTTT. It is translated as CASSGSMDRLTADNEKLFF.

The chain carries TRBV19 and TRBJ1-4; D possibly corresponds to TRBD1 (5 bases). There are 14 residues in the CDR3. The germline gives CDR1 LNHDA, CDR2 SQIVND (reference sequence). Trimming stripped 6 bases from V and 3 bases from J, with 11 bases between. The CDR3 nucleotides read TGTGCCAGTAGCACTACAGGATCTAATGAAAAACTGTTTTTT. The encoded protein is CASSTTGSNEKLFF.

The chain recombines TRBV25-1 with TRBJ1-1, with no clear D. The CDR3 is 13 amino acids. Trimming pared 3 bases from V and 6 bases from J, leaving 11 bases between. The germline gives CDR1 MGHDK, CDR2 SYGVNS. CDR3 in amino acids: CASSDPYRAEAFF. For the CDR3, the DNA is TGTGCCAGCAGTGACCCCTATCGGGCTGAAGCTTTCTTT.

The chain uses TRBV5-1 and TRBJ1-2; no clear D. V was pared by 7 bases and J by 4 bases, with 8 bases between. This CDR3 region has 11 residues. The germline gives CDR1 SGHRS, CDR2 YFSETQ. The CDR3 nucleotides read TGCGCCAGCGGGGAGGTCTATGGCTACACCTTC. Amino acid sequence: CASGEVYGYTF.

The chain joins TRBV7-3 to TRBJ1-1; 10 bases match TRBD1. J lost 4 bases, V lost 5 bases, and 7 bases had no gene match. The CDR3 spans 15 residues. The germline CDR1 and CDR2 sequences are SGHTA and FQGTGA. CDR3 amino acids: CASSLSGTGATEAFF. CDR3 nucleotides: TGTGCCAGCAGCCTATCGGGGACAGGGGCCACTGAAGCTTTCTTT. Drawing the rest from reference TRBV7-3 and TRBJ1-1, the complete variable domain is GAGVSQTPSNKVTEKGKYVELRCDPISGHTALYWYRQSLGQGPEFLIYFQGTGAADDSGLPNDRFFAVRPEGSVSTLKIQRTERGDSAVYLCASSLSGTGATEAFFGQGTRLTVV.

This sequence joins TRBV7-9 and TRBJ1-1; D not certain. Germline CDR1 SEHNR, CDR2 FQNEAQ (reference sequence). Trimming pared 2 bases from V and 1 base from J, leaving 11 bases between. The CDR3 spans 15 residues. The CDR3 coding sequence is TGTGCCAGCAGCTTACTCGGAGTCTCGAACACTGAAGCTTTCTTT. It translates to CASSLLGVSNTEAFF.

The V call is TRBV6-6, the J call TRBJ2-2; 10 nucleotides match TRBD2. V lost 4 bases, J lost 1 base, and 3 bases stayed unmatched. The V gene's germline CDR1 is MNHNY and CDR2 SVGAGI (reference sequence). The CDR3 has 16 amino acids. CDR3 DNA: TGTGCCAGCAGTTCGTGGACTAGCGGGAACACCGGGGAGCTGTTTTTT. Translation gives CASSSWTSGNTGELFF.

The rearrangement joins TRBV19 to TRBJ2-2; the D gene is possibly TRBD2 (6 bases). V was pared by 3 bases and J by 7 bases, with 15 bases between. Germline V lookup: CDR1 LNHDA, CDR2 SQIVND (reference sequence). This CDR3 is 15 amino acids long. CDR3 in DNA: TGTGCCAGTAGTATTCTCGGGAGCGGACACGGGGAGCTGTTTTTT. As protein: CASSILGSGHGELFF.

The CDR3 nucleotides read TGTGCCAGCAGTTACTCGAGGGTTTATAACGAGCAGTACTTC. Translating gives CASSYSRVYNEQYF. The chain combines TRBV6-6 with TRBJ2-7; possibly TRBD2 for D (5 bases). In germline, CDR1 is MNHNY, CDR2 SVGAGI (reference sequence). With 0 bases removed from V and 5 bases from J, the gap between germline ends came to 11 bases. CDR3 size: 14 residues.

J is TRBJ2-1 and V is TRBV5-4; no clear D gene. CDR1 and CDR2 (germline): SGHNT, YYREEE (reference sequence). The CDR3 is 13 amino acids. V lost 0 bases to trimming and J lost 4 bases, with 5 bases between them. The CDR3 loop is CASSLGIYNEQFF. The DNA of the CDR3 is TGTGCCAGCAGCTTGGGGATTTACAATGAGCAGTTCTTC.

This rearrangement joins TRBV2 to TRBJ2-7; the D gene is possibly TRBD2 (5 bases). This CDR3 comprises 14 residues. CDR1 and CDR2 from the germline V gene are SNHLY and FYNNEI. Trimming shortened V by 2 bases and J by 0 bases, and 8 bases separated the two germline ends. The chain's CDR3 is CASSEQSGSYEQYF. CDR3 coding DNA: TGTGCCAGCAGTGAACAGAGCGGCTCCTACGAGCAGTACTTC.

The J gene is TRBJ2-4, the V gene TRBV25-1; the D gene is possibly TRBD1 (6 bases). Germline V gene sequence: CDR1 MGHDK, CDR2 SYGVNS. CDR3 size: 15 residues. Trimming removed 6 bases at V and 7 bases at J, with 19 bases between. CDR3 residues: CASRPPAGQLNIQYF. The DNA for the CDR3 is TGTGCCAGCAGACCCCCCGCCGGACAGCTGAACATTCAGTACTTC.

A single count supports this clone. The chain couples TRBV19 to TRBJ1-6; D gene uncertain. Germline V gene sequence: CDR1 LNHDA, CDR2 SQIVND (reference sequence). This CDR3 has 16 residues. The V gene lost 1 base and the J gene lost 8 bases, with 15 bases spanning the gap. This chain's CDR3 is CASSIGGGIGDSPLHF. DNA for the CDR3: TGTGCCAGTAGTATAGGAGGAGGGATCGGGGATTCACCCCTCCACTTT. The full variable domain, rest sourced from reference TRBV19 and TRBJ1-6, is DGGITQSPKYLFRKEGQNVTLSCEQNLNHDAMYWYRQDPGQGLRLIYYSQIVNDFQKGDIAEGYSVSREKKESFPLTVTSAQKNPTAFYLCASSIGGGIGDSPLHFGNGTRLTVT.